The clone carrying this T cell receptor beta chain appeared a single time. The study sequenced TCR beta in blood CD8+ and CD4+ T cells. TEMRA cells were FACS-enriched, while CD8+ and CD4+ T cells were negatively isolated. This CDR3 has 12 amino acids. Germline V CDR1 and CDR2: MNHEY, SMNVEV (reference sequence). The V end lost 10 bases, the J end lost 0 bases, and 9 bases lay between the germline ends. This sample is part of a study of CD8 T cells in Susac syndrome. An input of about 0.45 to 1 ug of RNA was subjected to reverse transcription using random hexamers. Coverage of TCR beta CDR3 amplification by immunoSEQ multiplex PCR extended to 54 Vbeta and 13 Jbeta. One entry per CDR3 protein results from TCRdb running MiXCR on the immunoSEQ multiplex PCR reads. The sample lists over 80,000 distinct CDR3 sequences, 90% to 95% occurring once.

The rearrangement uses TRBV27 and TRBJ1-1; no clear D gene. This sequence originates from a human donor in good health. Sequencing used CD8+ T cells from PBMCs. CDR3 residues: CATGILNTEAFF. The CDR3 region has the DNA TGTGCCACCGGGATCCTGAACACTGAAGCTTTCTTT.